This T cell receptor beta chain is drawn from a study of post-analysis software for immune sequencing data. Study overall: The cohort encompassed relapsing-remitting, secondary progressive and progressive-relapsing multiple sclerosis disease courses.

cDNA libraries of TCR beta carried unique molecular identifiers. From the PCR reads, TCRdb called clonotypes with MiXCR, one entry per CDR3 protein. Among approximately 160,000 distinct CDR3 sequences listed, around 30% were seen once. The sequence was collected from a girl aged 10-17 years with multiple sclerosis. The sequenced material came from blood.

CDR3 in amino acids: CASIYRKVMNTEAFF. For the CDR3, the DNA is TGTGCCAGCATATACAGGAAGGTCATGAACACTGAAGCTTTCTTT. The V call is TRBV12-3 or TRBV12-4, the J call TRBJ1-1; possibly TRBD1 for D (5 bases). CDR3 length: 15 residues. V was shortened by 7 bases and J by 0 bases, with 15 bases between the two germline ends.